Reported below is one TCR beta chain. The antigen remains unidentified. TCRdb's copy holds only in-frame clones and misses some; the assay was immunoSEQ multiplex PCR. Of 54,000 or so clones listed, approximately 78% are singletons. Single viable CD3+CD4+CD8-CD45RO+ cells were sorted as the memory CD4+ T cells. Serum IgG to CMV pp150, pp28, p38 and p52 defined serostatus. CD4+ T cells were isolated by positive magnetic selection. These data originate in a study of memory CD4+ T cells and cytomegalovirus serostatus. Study details: Of the healthy Belgian adults, several were CMV seropositive and 20 to 30 seronegative.

Notes on the study in general: CD4+ memory repertoires contained about 40% of the roughly 150 reported CMV TCRbeta sequences.

The sequenced sample consisted of memory CD4+ T cells from blood. The TCR was taken from an adult in good health and CMV-seronegative.

The chain's CDR3 is CASSLVSGSSYEQYF. CDR3 bases: TGTGCCAGCAGCTTAGTAAGCGGCAGTAGCTACGAGCAGTACTTC. The genes are TRBV7-9 and TRBJ2-7; tentative D call: TRBD2 (5 bases). This CDR3 region has 15 residues. V was pared by 1 base and J by 3 bases, with 13 bases between. Germline CDR1 SEHNR, CDR2 FQNEAQ (reference sequence).